This T cell receptor beta chain was obtained from a study of technical replicates of blood from several donors. Unmatched junction bases numbered 7, after V lost 6 bases and J lost 6 bases. Germline CDR1 MNHNY, CDR2 SVGAGI (reference sequence). There are 13 residues in the CDR3. Assay used: immunoSEQ multiplex PCR; TCRdb lists only in-frame clones, some missing. The sample has roughly 80,000 clones, 93% seen once. The genes are TRBV6-6 and TRBJ1-1; 7 positions match TRBD1. The clonotype originates from a human donor in good health. Input material: T cells isolated from PBMCs. CDR3 sequence reads: CASRTTGVAEAFF. CDR3 DNA sequence: TGTGCCAGCAGAACTACAGGGGTCGCTGAAGCTTTCTTT.